One and the same sample provided the 10 T cell receptor beta chains below, sequenced in a study of blood T cell repertoires in COVID-19. The protocol was immunoSEQ multiplex PCR, while the TCRdb copy is restricted to in-frame clones and leaves out a portion. Of about 90,000 clones in the sample, about 88% were seen once. The specimen was peripheral blood. Receptor source: an older man with active or convalescent COVID-19.

This chain links TRBV12-1 with TRBJ2-7; the DNA was not compared with TRBD2, the D call given in the table. TRBV12-1 is a documented pseudogene. The CDR3 runs to 18 residues. For the CDR3, the DNA is TGTGCCAGCAGCTCACAAGAGGGACTAGCGGGAGGAAGCTACGAGCAGTACTTC. Its translation: CASSSQEGLAGGSYEQYF.

The gene calls are TRBV28 and TRBJ2-3; the match to TRBD2 covers 9 bases. The CDR3 loop spans 15 amino acids. V lost 4 bases and J lost 4; bases outside the gene matches: 6. From germline, CDR1 is MDHEN and CDR2 SYDVKM. The CDR3 nucleotides are TGTGCCAGCAGTTCGTTAGCGGGAGTCTCAGATACGCAGTATTTT. Translated, it gives CASSSLAGVSDTQYF. Variable domain in full (rest from reference TRBV28 and TRBJ2-3): DVKVTQSSRYLVKRTGEKVFLECVQDMDHENMFWYRQDPGLGLRLIYFSYDVKMKEKGDIPEGYSVSREKKERFSLILESASTNQTSMYLCASSSLAGVSDTQYFGPGTRLTVL.

The J gene is TRBJ1-1, the V gene TRBV2; TRBD1 is a possible D gene (5 bases). This CDR3 has 12 amino acids. Looked up from germline, CDR1 is SNHLY and CDR2 is FYNNEI. V was shortened by 6 bases and J by 7 bases, with 12 bases between the two germline ends. The CDR3, as DNA: TGTGCCAGCAGCCTCGACAGAAATGAAGCTTTCTTT. Translating it yields CASSLDRNEAFF.

This rearrangement joins TRBV6-1 to TRBJ2-7, with D perhaps TRBD2 (5 bases). The CDR3 length is 15 residues. Trimming left V 1 base short and J 0 bases short, with 10 bases between. Germline values: CDR1 MNHNS, CDR2 SASEGT. The CDR3, as DNA: TGTGCCAGCAGTGAAGATGGGCGGGTCTCCTACGAGCAGTACTTC. It yields the protein CASSEDGRVSYEQYF.

The rearrangement links TRBV7-9 to TRBJ2-7; D is possibly TRBD2 (5 bases). The V end was cut by 0 bases, the J end by 2 bases, with 14 bases between. The germline CDR1 and CDR2 sequences are SEHNR and FQNEAQ (reference sequence). This CDR3 is built from 16 residues. CDR3: CASSLARGRAAYEQYF. DNA of the CDR3: TGTGCCAGCAGCTTAGCTCGGGGTAGGGCAGCCTACGAGCAGTACTTC.

This sequence joins TRBV7-9 and TRBJ2-7, with TRBD2 identical over 11 bases. The germline CDR1 and CDR2 sequences are SEHNR and FQNEAQ (reference sequence). The CDR3 contains 15 residues. The V gene end was trimmed by 5 bases and the J gene end by 4 bases; junction bases not matched to a gene: 7. The CDR3 nucleotides are TGTGCCAGCAGCCGGATGGGACTAGCGGCTTACGAGCAGTACTTC. Translated: CASSRMGLAAYEQYF.

The CDR3 region is CATKGRGPNEQFF. CDR3 coding DNA: TGTGCCACCAAGGGAAGAGGGCCCAATGAGCAGTTCTTC. The chain carries TRBV28 and TRBJ2-1; D possibly corresponds to TRBD2 (5 bases). V lost 10 bases and J 6 bases, leaving 16 bases between the germline ends. The CDR3 sequence is 13 residues long. Germline V lookup: CDR1 MDHEN, CDR2 SYDVKM.

This rearrangement joins TRBV27 to TRBJ1-1, with TRBD1 as a possible D gene (5 bases). The V and J ends lost 3 bases and 1 base respectively, with 9 bases between them. Germline CDR1 MNHEY, CDR2 SMNVEV (reference sequence). There are 14 residues in the CDR3. CDR3 sequence reads: CASSLKGPNTEAFF. As DNA, the CDR3 is TGTGCCAGCAGTTTGAAGGGGCCGAACACTGAAGCTTTCTTT.

The rearrangement links TRBV29-1 to TRBJ2-1; TRBD2 agrees at 7 bases. The germline V gene has CDR1 SQVTM and CDR2 ANQGSEA. V was clipped by 4 bases and J by 7 bases; unmatched bases: 10. The CDR3 is 14 residues long. The CDR3 DNA is TGCAGCGTTGCTCTAGCGGACCCGTGGAATGAGCAGTTCTTC. Amino acids: CSVALADPWNEQFF.

This clone occurred a few times. The gene calls are TRBV28 and TRBJ1-2; possible D gene TRBD1, 6 bases. CDR1 MDHEN and CDR2 SYDVKM come from the germline V gene. V lost 3 bases and J lost 0, with 8 bases in between. This CDR3 is built from 14 residues. In DNA, the CDR3 is TGTGCCAGCAGTTTTAGGACAGCTAACTATGGCTACACCTTC. The encoded protein is CASSFRTANYGYTF.